This T cell receptor beta chain stems from a study of blood T cell repertoires in COVID-19. V dropped 6 bases and J dropped 1 base, with 15 bases sitting between them. The CDR3 totals 15 residues. Germline-derived CDR1 and CDR2 are MNHEY and SVGAGI. Here immunoSEQ multiplex PCR was the method, and the copy in TCRdb shows in-frame clones only, minus some. The sample shows 90,000 or so clones, 85% to 90% of them seen only once. The sample taken for sequencing was peripheral blood. The receptor was derived from a human donor in a cohort sampled during active COVID-19. The rearrangement uses TRBV6-5 and TRBJ1-1; D is ambiguous. The CDR3 DNA is TGTGCCAGCAGATCGGCGGAAGATCGGAACACTGAAGCTTTCTTT. Its protein is CASRSAEDRNTEAFF.